The clone carrying this T cell receptor (beta chain) turned up a few times. Its matching antigen is unknown. Patients sequenced had flow cytometry evidence of CD8+CD57+ cell expansion. Patient blood was sampled before any therapy had been received. The CDR3 is made up of 14 amino acids. Trimming removed 1 base from V and 7 bases from J, with 14 bases in between. Germline CDR1 reads SGHAT; CDR2 reads FQNNGV. This sample was taken from a study of CD8+CD57+ T cells in acquired aplastic anemia. At the level of the study: Sorted CD4+ and CD8+ cell DNA averaged 3.2 ug.

Study-wide findings and caveats: A set of approximately 29 CD8+ CDR3 sequences was shared between patients and controls, and these sequences appeared highly expressed in patients.

Genomic DNA templated the TCR beta VDJ and CDR3 profiling. Using its own MiXCR run on the reads, TCRdb lists one record per CDR3 protein. Counted here are 210,000 or so distinct CDR3 sequences, around 50% occurring once; the ten biggest clones make up approximately 20%. V and J are TRBV11-2 and TRBJ2-7; possible D gene TRBD2, 6 bases. This receptor was identified in a human donor with aplastic anemia. Sequenced input: sorted CD4+, CD8+, or CD8+CD57+ T cells (not recorded which) from PBMCs. The CDR3 spells CASSLVGTAGEQYF. In DNA, the CDR3 is TGTGCCAGCAGCTTAGTCGGTACCGCGGGAGAGCAGTACTTC.